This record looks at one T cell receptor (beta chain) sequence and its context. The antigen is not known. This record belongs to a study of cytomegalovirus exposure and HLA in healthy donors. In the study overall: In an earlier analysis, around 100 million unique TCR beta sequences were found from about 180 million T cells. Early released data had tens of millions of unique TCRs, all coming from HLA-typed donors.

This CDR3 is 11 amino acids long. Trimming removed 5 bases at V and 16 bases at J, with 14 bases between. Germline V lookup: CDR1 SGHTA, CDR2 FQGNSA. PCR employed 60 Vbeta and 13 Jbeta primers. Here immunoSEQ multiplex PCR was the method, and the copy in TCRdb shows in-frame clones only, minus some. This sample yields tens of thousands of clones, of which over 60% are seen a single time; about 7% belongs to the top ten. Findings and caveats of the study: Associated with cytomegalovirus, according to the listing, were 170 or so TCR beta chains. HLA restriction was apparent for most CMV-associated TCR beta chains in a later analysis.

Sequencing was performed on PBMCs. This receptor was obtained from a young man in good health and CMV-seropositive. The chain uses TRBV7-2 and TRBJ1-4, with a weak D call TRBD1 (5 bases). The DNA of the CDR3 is TGTGCCAGCAGCCAGGGCGGAACTCAGTTTTTT. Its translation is CASSQGGTQFF. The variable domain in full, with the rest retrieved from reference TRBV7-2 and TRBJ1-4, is GAGVSQSPSNKVTEKGKDVELRCDPISGHTALYWYRQSLGQGLEFLIYFQGNSAPDKSGLPSDRFSAERTGGSVSTLTIQRTQQEDSAVYLCASSQGGTQFFGSGTQLSVL.